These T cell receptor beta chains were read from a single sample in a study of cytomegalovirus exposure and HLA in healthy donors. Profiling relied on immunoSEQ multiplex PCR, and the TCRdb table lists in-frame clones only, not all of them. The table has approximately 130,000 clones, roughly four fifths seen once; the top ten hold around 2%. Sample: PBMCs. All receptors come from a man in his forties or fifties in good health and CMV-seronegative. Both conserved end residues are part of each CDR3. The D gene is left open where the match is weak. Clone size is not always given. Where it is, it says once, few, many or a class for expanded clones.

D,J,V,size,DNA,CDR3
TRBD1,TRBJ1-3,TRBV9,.,TGTGCCAGCAGCCGGGACAGCCGTGGAAACACCATATATTTT,CASSRDSRGNTIYF
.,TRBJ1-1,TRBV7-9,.,TGTGCCAGCAGCTATCGGGGGGAAACTGAAGCTTTCTTT,CASSYRGETEAFF
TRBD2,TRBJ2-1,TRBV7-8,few,TGTGCCAGCAGCACTAATTTTGCTTCCGGCGGGAGCACCCATGAGCAGTTCTTC,CASSTNFASGGSTHEQFF
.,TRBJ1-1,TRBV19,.,TGTGCCAGTAGTATAGATCTAAACAGCCCCCGAAGGGCTTTCTTT,CASSIDLNSPRRAFF
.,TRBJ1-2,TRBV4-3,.,TGCGCCAGCAGCCAAGACCGGGACAAATCCTATGGCTACACCTTC,CASSQDRDKSYGYTF
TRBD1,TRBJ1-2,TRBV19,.,TGTGCCAGTAGCCTCCGGGACAGGGAGATCTATGGCTACACCTTC,CASSLRDREIYGYTF
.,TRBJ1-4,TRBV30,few,TGTGCCTGGAGTGTCAAGACAGGATCGGGTGAAAAACTGTTTTTT,CAWSVKTGSGEKLFF
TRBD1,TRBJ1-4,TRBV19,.,TGTGCCAGTAGGCCCGGGACAGGACCAACTAATGAAAAACTGTTTTTT,CASRPGTGPTNEKLFF
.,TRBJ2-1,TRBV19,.,TGTGCCAGTAGCACCTCAGGAACAGTACGTCCGTCCAATGAGCAGTTCTTC,CASSTSGTVRPSNEQFF
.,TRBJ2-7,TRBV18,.,TGTGCCAGCTCACCAACCGGGAGCTACGAGCAGTACTTC,CASSPTGSYEQYF
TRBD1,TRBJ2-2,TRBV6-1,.,TGTGCCAGCAGGACAACAGGGGGCAGCGGGGAGCTGTTTTTT,CASRTTGGSGELFF
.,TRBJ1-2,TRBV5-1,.,TGCGCCAGCAGCTTGGATGAGGTGGGGCTTCATGGCTACACCTTC,CASSLDEVGLHGYTF
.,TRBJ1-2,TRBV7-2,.,TGTGCCAGCAGTGCGGACAGATCTAACTATGGCTACACCTTC,CASSADRSNYGYTF
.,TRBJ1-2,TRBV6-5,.,TGTGCCAGCAGTTCCCCCCTGGGGCAGGGCATCTTC,CASSSPLGQGIF
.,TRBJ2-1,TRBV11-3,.,TGTGCCAGCAGCTTAGTGGGCGGGACTCCCGAGCAGTTCTTC,CASSLVGGTPEQFF